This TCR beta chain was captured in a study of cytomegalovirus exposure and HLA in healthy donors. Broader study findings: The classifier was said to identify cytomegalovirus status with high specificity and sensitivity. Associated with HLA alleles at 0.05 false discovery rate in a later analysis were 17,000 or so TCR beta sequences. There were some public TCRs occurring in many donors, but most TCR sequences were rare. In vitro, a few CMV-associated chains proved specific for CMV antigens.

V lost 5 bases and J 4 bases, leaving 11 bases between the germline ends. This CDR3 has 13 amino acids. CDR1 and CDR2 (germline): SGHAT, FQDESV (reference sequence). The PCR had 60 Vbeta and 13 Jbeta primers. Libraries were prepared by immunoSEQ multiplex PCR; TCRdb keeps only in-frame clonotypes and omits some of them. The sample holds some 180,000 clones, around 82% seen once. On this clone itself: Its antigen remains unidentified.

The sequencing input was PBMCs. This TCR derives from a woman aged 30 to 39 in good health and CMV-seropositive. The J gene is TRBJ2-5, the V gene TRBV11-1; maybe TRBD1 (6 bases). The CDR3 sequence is CASSQGTIETQYF. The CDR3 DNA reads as TGTGCCAGCAGCCAAGGGACAATAGAGACCCAGTACTTC.